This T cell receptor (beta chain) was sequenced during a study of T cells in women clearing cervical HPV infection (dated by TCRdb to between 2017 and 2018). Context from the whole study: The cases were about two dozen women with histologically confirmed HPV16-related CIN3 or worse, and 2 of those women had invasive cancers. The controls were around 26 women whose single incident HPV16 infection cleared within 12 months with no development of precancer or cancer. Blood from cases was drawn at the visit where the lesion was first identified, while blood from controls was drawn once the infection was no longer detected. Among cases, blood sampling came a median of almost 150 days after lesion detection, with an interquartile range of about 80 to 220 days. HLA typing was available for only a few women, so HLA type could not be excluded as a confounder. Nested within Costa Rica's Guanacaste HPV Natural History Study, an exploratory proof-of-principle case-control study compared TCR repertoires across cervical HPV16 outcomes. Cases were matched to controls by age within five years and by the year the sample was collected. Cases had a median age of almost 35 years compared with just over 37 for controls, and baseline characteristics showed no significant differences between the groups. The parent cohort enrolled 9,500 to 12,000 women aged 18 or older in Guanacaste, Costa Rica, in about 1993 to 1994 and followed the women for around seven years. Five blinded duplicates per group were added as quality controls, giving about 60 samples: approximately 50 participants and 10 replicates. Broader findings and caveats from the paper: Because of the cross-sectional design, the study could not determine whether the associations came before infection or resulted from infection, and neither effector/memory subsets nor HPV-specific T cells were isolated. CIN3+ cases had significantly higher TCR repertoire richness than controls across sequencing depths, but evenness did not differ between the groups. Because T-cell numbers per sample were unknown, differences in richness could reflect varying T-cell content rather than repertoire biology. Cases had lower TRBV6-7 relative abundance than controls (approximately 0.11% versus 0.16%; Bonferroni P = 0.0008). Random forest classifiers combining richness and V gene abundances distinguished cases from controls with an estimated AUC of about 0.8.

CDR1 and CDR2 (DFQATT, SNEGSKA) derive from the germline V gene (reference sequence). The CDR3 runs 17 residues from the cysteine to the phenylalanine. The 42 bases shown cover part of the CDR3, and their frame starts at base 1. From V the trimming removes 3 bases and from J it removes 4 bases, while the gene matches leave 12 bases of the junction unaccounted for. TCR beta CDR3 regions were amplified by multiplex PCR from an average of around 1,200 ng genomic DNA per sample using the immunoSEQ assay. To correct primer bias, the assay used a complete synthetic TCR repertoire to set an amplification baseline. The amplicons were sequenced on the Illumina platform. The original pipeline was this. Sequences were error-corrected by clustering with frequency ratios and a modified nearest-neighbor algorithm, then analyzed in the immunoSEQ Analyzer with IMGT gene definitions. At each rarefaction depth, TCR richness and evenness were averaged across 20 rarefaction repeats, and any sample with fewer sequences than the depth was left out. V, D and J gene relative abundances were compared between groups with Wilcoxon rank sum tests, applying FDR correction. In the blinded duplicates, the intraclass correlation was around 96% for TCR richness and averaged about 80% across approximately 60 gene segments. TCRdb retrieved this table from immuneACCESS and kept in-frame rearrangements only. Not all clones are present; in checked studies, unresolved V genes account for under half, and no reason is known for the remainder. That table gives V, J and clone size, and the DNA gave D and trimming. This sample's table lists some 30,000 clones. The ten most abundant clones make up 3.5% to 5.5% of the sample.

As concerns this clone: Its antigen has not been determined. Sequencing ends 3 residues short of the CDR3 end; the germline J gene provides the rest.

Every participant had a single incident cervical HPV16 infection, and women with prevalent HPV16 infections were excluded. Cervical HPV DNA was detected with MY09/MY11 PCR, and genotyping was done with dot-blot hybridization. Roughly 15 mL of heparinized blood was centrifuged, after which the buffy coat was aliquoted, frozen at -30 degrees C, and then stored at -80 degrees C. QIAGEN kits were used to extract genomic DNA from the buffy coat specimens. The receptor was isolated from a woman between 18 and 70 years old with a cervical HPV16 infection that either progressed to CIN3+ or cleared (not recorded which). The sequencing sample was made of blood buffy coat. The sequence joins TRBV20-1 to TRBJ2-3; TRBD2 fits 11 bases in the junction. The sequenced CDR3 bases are TGCAGTGCTAGCCGACTAGCGGGGCCAAGTGACTCAGATACG. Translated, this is CSASRLAGPSDSDT. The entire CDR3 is CSASRLAGPSDSDTQYF.